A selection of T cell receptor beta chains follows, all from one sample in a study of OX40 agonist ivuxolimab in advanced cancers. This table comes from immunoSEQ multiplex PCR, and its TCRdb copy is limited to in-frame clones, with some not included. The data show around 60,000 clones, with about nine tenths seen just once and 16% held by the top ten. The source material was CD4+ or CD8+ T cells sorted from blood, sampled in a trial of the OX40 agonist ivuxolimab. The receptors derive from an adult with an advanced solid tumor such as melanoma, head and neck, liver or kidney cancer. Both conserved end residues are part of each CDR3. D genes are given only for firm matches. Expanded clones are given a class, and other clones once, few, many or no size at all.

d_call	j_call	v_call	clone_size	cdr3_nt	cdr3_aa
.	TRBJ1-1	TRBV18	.	TGTGCCAGCTCACCACCAGAGACAGGTCCGATGAACACTGAAGCTTTCTTT	CASSPPETGPMNTEAFF
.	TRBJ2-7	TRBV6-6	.	TGTGCCAGCAGTAACGAGAACTCCTACGAGCAGTACTTC	CASSNENSYEQYF
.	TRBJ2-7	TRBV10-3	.	TGTGCCATCAGTGAGGACGACAGGTCCGGGAGTTACGAGCAGTACTTC	CAISEDDRSGSYEQYF
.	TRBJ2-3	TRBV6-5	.	TGTGCCAGCAGTACTTCTGGGACCATCACAGATACGCAGTATTTT	CASSTSGTITDTQYF
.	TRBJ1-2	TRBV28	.	TGTGCCAGCAGTCCCCGTCTGAAGGAAGATAATTTC	CASSPRLKEDNF
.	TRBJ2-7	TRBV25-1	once	TGTGCCAGCAGCCAGGGAGACTACGAGCAGTACTTC	CASSQGDYEQYF
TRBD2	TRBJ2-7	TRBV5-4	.	TGTGCCAGCAGCCCCGCTAGCGGCGGAGGAATCTACGAGCAGTACTTC	CASSPASGGGIYEQYF
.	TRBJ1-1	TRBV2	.	TGTGCCAGCAGTAAAGACAGAGTAGAACACATGAACACTGAAGCTTTCTTT	CASSKDRVEHMNTEAFF
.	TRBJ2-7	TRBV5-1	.	TGCGCCAGCAGCTTGTCTGATGATTCCTACGAGCAGTACTTC	CASSLSDDSYEQYF
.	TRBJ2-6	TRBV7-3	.	TGTGCCAGCAGCTTAATAGGCAGCTCCTCTGGGGCCAACGTCCTGACTTTC	CASSLIGSSSGANVLTF
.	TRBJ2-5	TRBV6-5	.	TGTGCCAGCAGCTCTACTGGACCACCCCCCCAGTACTTC	CASSSTGPPPQYF
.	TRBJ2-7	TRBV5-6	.	TGTGCCAGCAGCAGGTCCCAGGGACGGCTCTACGAGCAGTACTTC	CASSRSQGRLYEQYF
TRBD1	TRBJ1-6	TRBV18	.	TGTGCCAGCTCACACTTGGGACAGGGGGTCTCGAATTCACCCCTCCACTTT	CASSHLGQGVSNSPLHF
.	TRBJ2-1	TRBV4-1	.	TGCGCCAGCAGCCACATCGGGGTAGCCTACAATGAGCAGTTCTTC	CASSHIGVAYNEQFF
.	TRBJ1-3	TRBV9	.	TGTGCCAGCAGCGTAGAAGCTTCTGGAAACACCATATATTTT	CASSVEASGNTIYF
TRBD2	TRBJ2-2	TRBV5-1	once	TGCGCCAGCAGCTTCCCCAGGACTAGCGGGATTTCGAACACCGGGGAGCTGTTTTTT	CASSFPRTSGISNTGELFF
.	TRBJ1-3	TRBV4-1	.	TGCGCCAGCAGCCAAGAAGGAGGGGGGGTGGACACCATATATTTT	CASSQEGGGVDTIYF
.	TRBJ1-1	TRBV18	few	TGTGCCAGCTCACCACCTTCAGACACTGAAGCTTTCTTT	CASSPPSDTEAFF
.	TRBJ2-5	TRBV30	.	TGTGCCTGGAGTAGACAGCTCCAAGAGACCCAGTACTTC	CAWSRQLQETQYF
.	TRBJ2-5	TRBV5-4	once	TGTGCCAGCAGCTTCCCGGGGGGCGCGGAGACCCAGTACTTC	CASSFPGGAETQYF
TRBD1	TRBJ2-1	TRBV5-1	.	TGCGCCAGCAGCTCCTCCCCCGGGACAGGGGGCAATGAGCAGTTCTTC	CASSSSPGTGGNEQFF
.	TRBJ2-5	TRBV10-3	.	TGTGCCATCAGTGCTTGGGAAGAGACCCAGTACTTC	CAISAWEETQYF
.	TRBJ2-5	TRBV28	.	TGTGCCAGCAGTTTAGGGGGCAGGGAGGAGACCCAGTACTTC	CASSLGGREETQYF
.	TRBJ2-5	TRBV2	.	TGTGCCAGCAGTCACAGGAGACAGATCCAAGAGACCCAGTACTTC	CASSHRRQIQETQYF
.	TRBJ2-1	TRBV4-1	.	TGCGCCAGCAGCCAAGAGGGCTCGGGGCGTCTTCACCAGTTCTTC	CASSQEGSGRLHQFF
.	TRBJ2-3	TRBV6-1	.	TGTGCCAGCCTAATGACTTACACAGATACGCAGTATTTT	CASLMTYTDTQYF
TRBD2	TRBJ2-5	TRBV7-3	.	TGTGCCAGCAGCTTGAGAACCCGGGAGGCCCAGTACTTC	CASSLRTREAQYF
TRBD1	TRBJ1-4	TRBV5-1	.	TGCGCCAGCAGCAGGTACGGGACAGAGGATGAAAAACTGTTTTTT	CASSRYGTEDEKLFF
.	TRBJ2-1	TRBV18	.	TGTGCCAGCTCACCATGGGGGGCCAATCAGCAGTTCTTC	CASSPWGANQQFF
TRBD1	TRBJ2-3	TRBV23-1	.	TGCGCCAGCAGTCCCCCGGTCGAACAGGGGGCCCTTTCCACAGATACGCAGTATTTT	CASSPPVEQGALSTDTQYF
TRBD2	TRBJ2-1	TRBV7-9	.	TGTGCCAGCAGCTTATCCTTTGGACTAGCTAGGAATGAGCAGTTCTTC	CASSLSFGLARNEQFF
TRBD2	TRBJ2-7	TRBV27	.	TGTGCCAGCAGTACTAGCGGGAGGAGCGTCTACGAGCAGTACTTC	CASSTSGRSVYEQYF
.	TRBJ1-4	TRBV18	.	TGTGCCAGCTCACCAAACAGGGTTAATGAAAAACTGTTTTTT	CASSPNRVNEKLFF
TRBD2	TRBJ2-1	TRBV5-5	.	TGTGCCAGCAGCTTGAGAGCGTCTAGCGGGAGTGGCGGTGAGCAGTTCTTC	CASSLRASSGSGGEQFF
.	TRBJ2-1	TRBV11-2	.	TGTGCCAGCAGCTTGACAACCAATGAGCAGTTCTTC	CASSLTTNEQFF
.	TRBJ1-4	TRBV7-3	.	TGTGCCAGCAGCCCCCCGGTTGCAACTAATGAAAAACTGTTTTTT	CASSPPVATNEKLFF
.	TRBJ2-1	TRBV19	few	TGTGCCAGTAGTATAGACAGAATCACCTACAATGAGCAGTTCTTC	CASSIDRITYNEQFF
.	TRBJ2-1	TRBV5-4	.	TGTGCCAGCAGCTTGAAAACTACCGCGAACAATGAGCAGTTCTTC	CASSLKTTANNEQFF
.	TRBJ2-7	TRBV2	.	TGTGCCAGCAGACAGGACAGAACCCTCTACGAGCAGTACTTC	CASRQDRTLYEQYF
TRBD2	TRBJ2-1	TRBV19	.	TGTGCCAGTAGTATAGCCTGGACCGGGACTAGCGGGGACAATGAGCAGTTCTTC	CASSIAWTGTSGDNEQFF
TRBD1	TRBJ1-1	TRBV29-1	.	TGCAGCGTTGAACAGGGGGTGACTGAAGCTTTCTTT	CSVEQGVTEAFF
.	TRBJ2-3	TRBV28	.	TGTGCCAGCAGGAGCAGGTCAGGTGGGGCGCCGGGGGGCACAGATACGCAGTATTTT	CASRSRSGGAPGGTDTQYF
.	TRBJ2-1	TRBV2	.	TGTGCCAGCAGTGAAAAGCTAAGCTCCTACAATGAGCAGTTCTTC	CASSEKLSSYNEQFF
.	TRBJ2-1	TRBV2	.	TGTGCCAGCAGCCCTACTCCCCACAGTGAGCAGTTCTTC	CASSPTPHSEQFF
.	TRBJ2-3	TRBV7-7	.	TGTGCTAGCAGCTTAGCGGAGGCAGATACGCAGTATTTT	CASSLAEADTQYF
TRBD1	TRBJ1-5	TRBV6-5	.	TGTGCCAGCAGTCGGCCGGGACAGAATCAGCCCCAGCATTTT	CASSRPGQNQPQHF
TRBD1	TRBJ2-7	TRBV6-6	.	TGTGCCAGCAGTTACCTGGGACAGGGAGTCTACGAGCAGTACTTC	CASSYLGQGVYEQYF
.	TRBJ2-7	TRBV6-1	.	TGTGCCAGCAGTGAAATGGGGGGCGCGTCCTACGAGCAGTACTTC	CASSEMGGASYEQYF
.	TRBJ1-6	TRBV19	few	TGTGCCAGTAGTAGTAGCTCCTATAATTCACCCCTCCACTTT	CASSSSSYNSPLHF
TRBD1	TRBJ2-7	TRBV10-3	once	TGTGCCATCAGTGAAGGGGCCGTTGGGGACAGGGCTTCTCCCGGGGCCCTAGAGCAGTACTTC	CAISEGAVGDRASPGALEQYF
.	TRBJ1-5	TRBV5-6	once	TGTGCCAGCAGCATGGGAGTTAATCAGCCCCAGCATTTT	CASSMGVNQPQHF
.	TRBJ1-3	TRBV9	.	TGTGCCAGCAGCCCCGGGACCTCTGGAAACACCATATATTTT	CASSPGTSGNTIYF
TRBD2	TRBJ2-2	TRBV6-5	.	TGTGCCAGTAGGCTAGCGGGAGGGCTCGGGGAGCTGTTTTTT	CASRLAGGLGELFF